The clone carrying this T cell receptor beta chain ranks as medium-sized (0.01 to 0.1%). The sample comes from a study of tissue T cells after allogeneic stem cell transplantation. Generated by immunoSEQ multiplex PCR, the TCRdb table keeps only in-frame clones and is missing some. The sample yields 26,000 or so clones, 91% seen once. This clonotype was sampled from an older male donor who later had graft-versus-host disease after an allogeneic stem cell transplant. The sample in question was blood, obtained before transplantation.

The CDR3 region is CASSDSRVHMNTEAFF. The CDR3 DNA is TGTGCCAGCAGTGACTCCCGGGTACACATGAACACTGAAGCTTTCTTT. The J gene is TRBJ1-1, the V gene TRBV6-4; D uncertain. This CDR3 region has 16 residues. Germline V gene lookup returns CDR1 MRHNA and CDR2 SNTAGT. Trimming removed 0 bases at V and 0 bases at J, with 11 bases between.